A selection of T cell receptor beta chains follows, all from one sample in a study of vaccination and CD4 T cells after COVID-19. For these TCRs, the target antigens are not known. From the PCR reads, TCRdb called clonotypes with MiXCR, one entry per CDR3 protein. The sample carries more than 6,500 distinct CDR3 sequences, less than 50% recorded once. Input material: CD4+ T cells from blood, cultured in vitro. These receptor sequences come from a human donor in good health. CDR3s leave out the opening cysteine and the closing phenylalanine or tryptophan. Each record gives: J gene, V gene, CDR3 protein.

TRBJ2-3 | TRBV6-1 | ASRASGGPDTQY
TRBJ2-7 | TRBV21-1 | ASSSNGTVHTYEQY
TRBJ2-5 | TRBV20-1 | SAPDRHGIRETQY
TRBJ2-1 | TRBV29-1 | SVELAGYNEQF
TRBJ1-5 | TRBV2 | ASSELGLGQPQH
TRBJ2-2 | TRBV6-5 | ASSYSKGPGELF
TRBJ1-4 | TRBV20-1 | SAHEGQTNEKLF
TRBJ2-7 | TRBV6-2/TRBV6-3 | ASSWDSNEQY
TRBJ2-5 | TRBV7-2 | ASSRQETQY
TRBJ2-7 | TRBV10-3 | ATDSGTGVYEQY
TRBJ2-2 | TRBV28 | ASSFWELAGGPGELF
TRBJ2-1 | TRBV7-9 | ASSSQGGSSYNEQF
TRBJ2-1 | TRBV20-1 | SARAGTSGSYNEQF
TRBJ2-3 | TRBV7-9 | ASSLGGETDTQY
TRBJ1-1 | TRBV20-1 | SASGGANTEAF
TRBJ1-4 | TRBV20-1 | SAPSTGINEKLF
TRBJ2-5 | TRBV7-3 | ASRLTCITGAHGREETQY
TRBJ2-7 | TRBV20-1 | SARKGLAGSYEQY
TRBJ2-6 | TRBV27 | ASSARQGRVTGANVLT
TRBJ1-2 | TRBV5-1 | ASSWGGAGYGYT
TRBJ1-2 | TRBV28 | ASSLGLNGYT
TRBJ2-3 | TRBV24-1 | ATSASGGPTDTQY
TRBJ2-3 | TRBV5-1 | ASSWGQGGSTQY
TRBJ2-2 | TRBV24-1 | ATSPGGLNTGELF
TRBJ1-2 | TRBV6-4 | ASRPGQGGSGYT
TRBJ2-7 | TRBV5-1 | ASTDGIEQY
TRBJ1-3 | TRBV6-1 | ASRRDRAGNTIY